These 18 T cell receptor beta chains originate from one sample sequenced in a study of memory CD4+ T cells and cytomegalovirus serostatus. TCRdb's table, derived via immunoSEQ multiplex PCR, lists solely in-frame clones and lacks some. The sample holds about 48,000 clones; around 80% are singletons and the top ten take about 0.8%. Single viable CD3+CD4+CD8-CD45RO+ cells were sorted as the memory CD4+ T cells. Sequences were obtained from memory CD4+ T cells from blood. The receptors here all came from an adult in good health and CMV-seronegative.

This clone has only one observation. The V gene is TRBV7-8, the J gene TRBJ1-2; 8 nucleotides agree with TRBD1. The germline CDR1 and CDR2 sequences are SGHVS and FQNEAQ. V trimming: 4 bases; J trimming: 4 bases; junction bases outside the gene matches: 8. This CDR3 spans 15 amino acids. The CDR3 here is CASSSKAGGAYGYTF. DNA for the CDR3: TGTGCCAGCAGCTCGAAGGCAGGGGGCGCCTATGGCTACACCTTC.

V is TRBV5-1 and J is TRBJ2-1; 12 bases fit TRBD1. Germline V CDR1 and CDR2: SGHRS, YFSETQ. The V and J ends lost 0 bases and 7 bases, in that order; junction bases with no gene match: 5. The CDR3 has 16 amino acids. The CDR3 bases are TGCGCCAGCAGCTTGGAGGGACAGGGGGCGTGGAATGAGCAGTTCTTC. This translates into CASSLEGQGAWNEQFF. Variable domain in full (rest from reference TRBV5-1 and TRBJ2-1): KAGVTQTPRYLIKTRGQQVTLSCSPISGHRSVSWYQQTPGQGLQFLFEYFSETQRNKGNFPGRFSGRQFSNSRSEMNVSTLELGDSALYLCASSLEGQGAWNEQFFGPGTRLTVL.

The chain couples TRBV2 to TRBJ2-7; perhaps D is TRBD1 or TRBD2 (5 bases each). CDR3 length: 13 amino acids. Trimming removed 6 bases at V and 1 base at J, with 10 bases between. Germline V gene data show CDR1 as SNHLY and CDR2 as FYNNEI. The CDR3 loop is CASRRDGSYEQYF. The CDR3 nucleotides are TGTGCCAGCAGGAGGGACGGATCCTACGAGCAGTACTTC.

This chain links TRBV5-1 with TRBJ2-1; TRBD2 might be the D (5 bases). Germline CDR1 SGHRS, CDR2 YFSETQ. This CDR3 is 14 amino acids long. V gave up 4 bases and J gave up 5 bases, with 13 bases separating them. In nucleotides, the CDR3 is TGCGCCAGCAGCCCGGGGAACTCGCACAATGAGCAGTTCTTC. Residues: CASSPGNSHNEQFF.

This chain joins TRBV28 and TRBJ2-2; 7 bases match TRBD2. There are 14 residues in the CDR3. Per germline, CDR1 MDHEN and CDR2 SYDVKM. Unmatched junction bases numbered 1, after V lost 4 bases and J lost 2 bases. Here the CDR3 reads CASSSSGNTGELFF. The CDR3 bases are TGTGCCAGCAGTTCTAGCGGTAACACCGGGGAGCTGTTTTTT.

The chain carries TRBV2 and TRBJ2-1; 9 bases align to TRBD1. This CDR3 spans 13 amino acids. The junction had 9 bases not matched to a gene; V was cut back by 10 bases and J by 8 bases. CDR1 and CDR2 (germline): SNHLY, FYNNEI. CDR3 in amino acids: CATQGQGWDEQFF. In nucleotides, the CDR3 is TGTGCCACACAAGGACAGGGGTGGGATGAGCAGTTCTTC.

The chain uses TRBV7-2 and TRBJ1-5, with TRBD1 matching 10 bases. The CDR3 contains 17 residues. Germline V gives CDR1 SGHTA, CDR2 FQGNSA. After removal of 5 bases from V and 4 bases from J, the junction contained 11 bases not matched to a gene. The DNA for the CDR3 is TGTGCCAGCAGCCCCCGGACAGGGGGGATTGCAAATCAGCCCCAGCATTTT. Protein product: CASSPRTGGIANQPQHF.

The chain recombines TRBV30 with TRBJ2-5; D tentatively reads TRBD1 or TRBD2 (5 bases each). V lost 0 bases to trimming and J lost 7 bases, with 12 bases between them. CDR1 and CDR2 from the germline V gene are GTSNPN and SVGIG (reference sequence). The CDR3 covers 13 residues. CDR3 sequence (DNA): TGTGCCTGGAGTGTACTAGGGGCGGGGACCCAGTACTTC. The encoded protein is CAWSVLGAGTQYF. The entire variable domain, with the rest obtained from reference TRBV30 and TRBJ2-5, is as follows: SQTIHQWPATLVQPVGSPLSLECTVEGTSNPNLYWYRQAAGRGLQLLFYSVGIGQISSEVPQNLSASRPQDRQFILSSKKLLLSDSGFYLCAWSVLGAGTQYFGPGTRLLVL.

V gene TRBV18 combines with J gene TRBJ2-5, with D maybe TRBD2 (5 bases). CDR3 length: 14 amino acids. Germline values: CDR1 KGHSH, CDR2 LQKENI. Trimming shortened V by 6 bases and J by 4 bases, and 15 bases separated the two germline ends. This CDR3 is CASSLFAEGETQYF. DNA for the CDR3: TGTGCCAGCTCCCTTTTCGCCGAGGGAGAGACCCAGTACTTC.

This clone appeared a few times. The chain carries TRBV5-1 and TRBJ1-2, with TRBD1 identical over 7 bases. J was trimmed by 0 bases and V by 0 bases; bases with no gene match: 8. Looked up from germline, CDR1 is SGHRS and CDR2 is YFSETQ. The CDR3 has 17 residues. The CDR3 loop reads CASSLVGQSTTNYGYTF. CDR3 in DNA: TGCGCCAGCAGCTTGGTGGGACAGTCAACAACTAACTATGGCTACACCTTC.

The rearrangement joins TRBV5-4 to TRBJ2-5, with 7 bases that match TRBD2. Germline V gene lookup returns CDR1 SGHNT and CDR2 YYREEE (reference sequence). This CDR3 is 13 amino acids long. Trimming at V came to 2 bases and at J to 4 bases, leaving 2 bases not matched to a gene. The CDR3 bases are TGTGCCAGCAGCTTTGGGGGGGGAGAGACCCAGTACTTC. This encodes CASSFGGGETQYF.

This CDR3 is CASRIGSYPNEQFF. The CDR3 DNA reads TGCGCCAGCAGGATCGGGTCCTACCCCAATGAGCAGTTCTTC. This chain connects TRBV5-1 to TRBJ2-1, with D unclear. V lost 5 bases and J 6 bases, leaving 15 bases between the germline ends. CDR3 size: 14 residues. Germline V CDR1 and CDR2: SGHRS, YFSETQ.

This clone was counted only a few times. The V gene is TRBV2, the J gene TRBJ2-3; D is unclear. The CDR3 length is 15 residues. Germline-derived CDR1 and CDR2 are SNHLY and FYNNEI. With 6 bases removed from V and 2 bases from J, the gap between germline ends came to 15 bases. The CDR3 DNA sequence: TGTGCCAGCAGGACGGATCCTTCCCACACAGATACGCAGTATTTT. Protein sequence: CASRTDPSHTDTQYF. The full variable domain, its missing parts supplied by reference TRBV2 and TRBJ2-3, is EPEVTQTPSHQVTQMGQEVILRCVPISNHLYFYWYRQILGQKVEFLVSFYNNEISEKSEIFDDQFSVERPDGSNFTLKIRSTKLEDSAMYFCASRTDPSHTDTQYFGPGTRLTVL.

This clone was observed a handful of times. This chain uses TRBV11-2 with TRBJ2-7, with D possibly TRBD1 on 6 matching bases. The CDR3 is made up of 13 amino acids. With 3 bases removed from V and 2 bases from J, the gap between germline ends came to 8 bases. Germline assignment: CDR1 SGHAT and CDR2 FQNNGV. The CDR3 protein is CASSFQGPYEQYF. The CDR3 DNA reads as TGTGCCAGCAGCTTTCAGGGGCCCTACGAGCAGTACTTC.

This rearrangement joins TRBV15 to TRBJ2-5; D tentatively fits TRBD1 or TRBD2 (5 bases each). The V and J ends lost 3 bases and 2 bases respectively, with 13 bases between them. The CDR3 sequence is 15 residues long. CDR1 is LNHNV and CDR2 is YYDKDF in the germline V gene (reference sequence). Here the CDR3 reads CATSRGGTLQETQYF. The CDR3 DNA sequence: TGTGCCACCAGCAGGGGTGGGACCCTGCAAGAGACCCAGTACTTC.

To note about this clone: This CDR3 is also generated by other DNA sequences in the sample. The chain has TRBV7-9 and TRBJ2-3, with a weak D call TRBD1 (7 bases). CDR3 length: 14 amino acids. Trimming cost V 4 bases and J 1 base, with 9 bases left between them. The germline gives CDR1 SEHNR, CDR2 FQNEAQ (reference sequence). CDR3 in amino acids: CASSSRGGTDTQYF. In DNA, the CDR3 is TGTGCCAGCAGCTCCAGGGGGGGCACAGATACGCAGTATTTT.

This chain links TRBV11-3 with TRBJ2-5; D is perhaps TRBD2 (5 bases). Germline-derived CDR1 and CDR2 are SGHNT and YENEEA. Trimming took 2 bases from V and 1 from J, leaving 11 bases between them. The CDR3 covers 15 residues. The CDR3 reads CASSLFVDSQETQYF. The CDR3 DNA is TGTGCCAGCAGCTTATTTGTGGACTCCCAAGAGACCCAGTACTTC.

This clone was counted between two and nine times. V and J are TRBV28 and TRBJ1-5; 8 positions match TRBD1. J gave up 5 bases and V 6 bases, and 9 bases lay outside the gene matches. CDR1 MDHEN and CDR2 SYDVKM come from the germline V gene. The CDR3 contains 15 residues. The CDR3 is CASRRFGTGDQPQHF. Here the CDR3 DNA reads TGTGCCAGCAGGAGGTTTGGGACAGGAGATCAGCCCCAGCATTTT.